The 25 T cell receptor beta chains below all came from one sample that was sequenced in a study of metastatic and nonmetastatic thyroid tumors. None of the patients had undergone any treatment ahead of thyroid surgery. TCRdb re-called the PCR reads through MiXCR. The sample has 25,000 to 30,000 clones; roughly 23% are singletons. The sample was blood. All receptors come from a female donor with papillary thyroid cancer or a benign thyroid nodule (not recorded which). Some clones in this sample may be carry-over from other donors' samples.

This chain joins TRBV28 and TRBJ2-2; D remains unclear. The CDR3 runs to 13 residues. Germline V lookup: CDR1 MDHEN, CDR2 SYDVKM. Trimming pared 5 bases from V and 3 bases from J, leaving 7 bases between. CDR3 in amino acids: CASSPRHTGELFF. The CDR3 region has the DNA TGTGCCAGCAGTCCCCGTCACACCGGGGAGCTGTTTTTT. Filled out from reference TRBV28 and TRBJ2-2, the complete variable domain reads DVKVTQSSRYLVKRTGEKVFLECVQDMDHENMFWYRQDPGLGLRLIYFSYDVKMKEKGDIPEGYSVSREKKERFSLILESASTNQTSMYLCASSPRHTGELFFGEGSRLTVL.

This clone was recorded at least ten times. V gene TRBV11-3 combines with J gene TRBJ1-1; no firm D call. The V and J ends lost 1 base and 1 base respectively, with 19 bases between them. The CDR3 length is 18 residues. Germline CDR1 and CDR2: SGHNT and YENEEA. CDR3 region: CASSLVGALRSGNTEAFF. The CDR3 nucleotides are TGTGCCAGCAGCTTAGTAGGTGCCCTAAGGTCGGGGAACACTGAAGCTTTCTTT.

In this sample, this clone is medium-sized. The chain couples TRBV6-2 or TRBV6-3 to TRBJ2-3; D not certain. Per germline, CDR1 MNHEY and CDR2 SVGEGT. The CDR3 totals 13 residues. Trimming pared 0 bases from V and 0 bases from J, leaving 1 base between. In DNA, the CDR3 is TGTGCCAGCAGTTACTCTAGCACAGATACGCAGTATTTT. This encodes CASSYSSTDTQYF.

This clone was seen a few times. The junction differs from germline at one of its ends, possibly a read error. The J gene is TRBJ2-3, the V gene TRBV19, with 10 bases that match TRBD1. Germline CDR1 reads LNHDA; CDR2 reads SQIVND (reference sequence). The CDR3 length is 15 residues. The CDR3 nucleotides are TGTGCCAGTAGTATCCGGGACAGGGGCACAGATACACAGTATTTT. Translating gives CASSIRDRGTDTQYF.

This clone came up many times. CDR3 protein: CASGDRTNYGYTF. CDR3 in DNA: TGTGCCAGCGGGGACAGGACAAACTATGGCTACACCTTC. The chain links TRBV11-2 to TRBJ1-2; 8 bases align to TRBD1. Germline V gene data show CDR1 as SGHAT and CDR2 as FQNNGV. This CDR3 region has 13 residues. V lost 8 bases to trimming and J lost 2 bases; unmatched junction nucleotides: 4.

This rearrangement joins TRBV5-1 to TRBJ2-7; 9 positions match TRBD2. From germline, CDR1 is SGHRS and CDR2 YFSETQ. The CDR3 has 13 amino acids. V was pared by 5 bases and J by 1 base, with 1 base of the junction left unmatched. The DNA of the CDR3 is TGCGCCAGCAGTGCGGGAGGGTCCTACGAGCAGTACTTC. As protein: CASSAGGSYEQYF. Combining the CDR3 with reference TRBV5-1 and TRBJ2-7 gives the whole variable domain KAGVTQTPRYLIKTRGQQVTLSCSPISGHRSVSWYQQTPGQGLQFLFEYFSETQRNKGNFPGRFSGRQFSNSRSEMNVSTLELGDSALYLCASSAGGSYEQYFGPGTRLTVT.

This clone was counted only a few times. The chain joins TRBV6-4 to TRBJ2-6; D call uncertain. V was cut by 0 bases and J by 0 bases, with 3 bases left in between. The CDR3 has 15 amino acids. CDR1 is MRHNA, CDR2 SNTAGT, per germline. The CDR3 DNA reads TGTGCCAGCAGTGACTCGAGCTCTGGGGCCAACGTCCTGACTTTC. Translation gives CASSDSSSGANVLTF.

This clone has a count of ten or more. Possible read error: a much larger clone is one base away. Other DNA sequences in the sample encode the same CDR3. The genes are TRBV27 and TRBJ1-2; 9 positions agree with TRBD1. Germline V lookup: CDR1 MNHEY, CDR2 SMNVEV (reference sequence). The CDR3 consists of 17 residues. This chain's CDR3 is CASSTQKPGQGFNGYTF. The DNA of the CDR3 is TGCGCCAGCAGTACCCAAAAGCCGGGACAGGGTTTTAATGGCTACACCTTC.

To note about this clone: This may be a read error, as it is one base from a much larger clone. A read error is likely, as this CDR3 ends without the conserved phenylalanine or tryptophan. V usage is TRBV6-1 and J usage is TRBJ1-2; TRBD1 matches 8 bases. The germline V gene has CDR1 MNHNS and CDR2 SASEGT. The ends lost 10 bases at V and 4 bases at J; junction bases unmatched: 8. The CDR3 spans 13 residues. CDR3: CATTLDRGYGYTL. For the CDR3, the DNA is TGTGCCACTACCCTCGACAGGGGCTATGGCTACACCTTG.

At least ten counts were recorded for this clone. V gene TRBV15 combines with J gene TRBJ2-7, with 9 bases aligning to TRBD1. The CDR3 has 15 amino acids. Germline loops: CDR1 LNHNV, CDR2 YYDKDF (reference sequence). Losses at the gene ends were 5 bases for V and 0 bases for J; bases not matched to a gene: 5. This chain's CDR3 is CATSAGTGSSYEQYF. The CDR3 DNA reads as TGTGCCACCAGCGCCGGGACAGGGAGCTCCTACGAGCAGTACTTC.

About this clone itself: A junction boundary mismatches the germline segment, possibly from a read error. This chain joins TRBV3-1 and TRBJ2-1; TRBD2 aligns across 7 bases. CDR3 length: 16 residues. The germline gives CDR1 LGHDT, CDR2 YNNKEL (reference sequence). CDR3 sequence: CVSSQGFGREKTEQSF. The CDR3 DNA reads as TGTGTCAGCAGCCAAGGGTTTGGGCGGGAGAAGACTGAGCAGTCCTTC.

The count of this clone is one. In DNA form, the CDR3 reads TGCGCCAGCACGGGACTAGCTTCCAATGAGCAGTTCTTC. It yields the protein CASTGLASNEQFF. The chain combines TRBV5-1 with TRBJ2-1, with TRBD2 matching over 9 bases. In germline, CDR1 is SGHRS, CDR2 YFSETQ. The trim removed 6 bases at V and 6 bases at J, leaving 4 bases unmatched. The CDR3 covers 13 residues.

This clone was seen a handful of times. The V and J genes are TRBV6-1 and TRBJ1-6; TRBD1 matches 8 bases. The CDR3 spans 13 residues. The V gene end was trimmed by 6 bases and the J gene end by 8 bases; junction bases not matched to a gene: 3. From germline, CDR1 is MNHNS and CDR2 SASEGT. The CDR3 here is CASSTDRDSPLHF. The DNA of the CDR3 is TGTGCCAGCAGCACGGACAGGGATTCACCCCTCCACTTT.

This clone was seen many times. This chain joins TRBV24-1 and TRBJ2-1; 7 bases agree with TRBD2. The CDR3 is made up of 15 amino acids. V lost 3 bases and J lost 5; bases outside the gene matches: 6. Germline-derived CDR1 and CDR2 are KGHDR and SFDVKD. The CDR3 sequence: CATSDLRGEDNEQFF. DNA for the CDR3: TGTGCCACCAGTGATCTCCGGGGGGAGGACAATGAGCAGTTCTTC.

This clone was recorded at least ten times. The V and J genes are TRBV20-1 and TRBJ1-5; D perhaps matches TRBD1 (5 bases). The CDR3 length is 13 residues. In germline, CDR1 is DFQATT, CDR2 SNEGSKA (reference sequence). The V end was cut by 0 bases, the J end by 9 bases, with 12 bases between. Written as DNA, the CDR3 is TGCAGTGCTAGAGAGGGGGGAATGGGGCCCCAGCATTTT. Residues: CSAREGGMGPQHF.

The CDR3 sequence is CATQGLASGQGVVYEQFF. CDR3 nucleotide sequence: TGTGCCACCCAGGGTCTTGCCAGTGGACAGGGGGTTGTATATGAGCAGTTCTTC. The V gene is TRBV24-1, the J gene TRBJ2-1, with TRBD1 matching 10 bases. The V gene's germline CDR1 is KGHDR and CDR2 SFDVKD. V lost 9 bases, J lost 8 bases, and 21 bases stayed unmatched. The CDR3 has 18 residues.

This clone was counted many times. The rearrangement links TRBV5-6 to TRBJ1-5; the match to TRBD1 covers 9 bases. The CDR3 runs to 16 residues. The V gene end was trimmed by 1 base and the J gene end by 7 bases; junction bases not matched to a gene: 9. Germline V CDR1 and CDR2: SGHDT, YYEEEE. CDR3 DNA sequence: TGTGCCAGCAGCTTGTACCGGACAGGGGCTAGGCAGCCCCAGCATTTT. Its translation is CASSLYRTGARQPQHF. The full variable domain, rest sourced from reference TRBV5-6 and TRBJ1-5, is DAGVTQSPTHLIKTRGQQVTLRCSPKSGHDTVSWYQQALGQGPQFIFQYYEEEERQRGNFPDRFSGHQFPNYSSELNVNALLLGDSALYLCASSLYRTGARQPQHFGDGTRLSIL.

Note on this clone: A read error may explain this, as a much larger clone is one base away. The chain employs TRBV27 and TRBJ2-3; tentatively, D is TRBD2 (5 bases). This CDR3 region has 16 residues. In germline, CDR1 is MNHEY, CDR2 SMNVEV (reference sequence). V was cut by 3 bases and J by 2 bases, with 15 bases left in between. CDR3 loop: CASSLGADHYTDTQYF. The CDR3 DNA is TGTGCCAGCAGTTTGGGAGCGGACCATTACACAGATACGCAGTATTTT.

This clone was seen more than once but under ten times. The chain uses TRBV10-3 and TRBJ2-7; 11 bases map to TRBD1. The CDR3 contains 15 residues. Germline CDR1 ENHRY, CDR2 SYGVKD. Unmatched junction bases numbered 7, after V lost 3 bases and J lost 6 bases. This CDR3 is CAISDPDRGPGEQYF. CDR3 nucleotides: TGTGCCATCAGTGACCCGGACAGGGGGCCGGGCGAGCAGTACTTC.

The CDR3, as DNA: TGTGCCAGCAGCCAAGGTGCGAACACCGGGGAGCTGTTTTTT. Translating gives CASSQGANTGELFF. The V and J genes are TRBV7-6 and TRBJ2-2; D is unresolved. The CDR3 consists of 14 residues. The germline V and J ends were trimmed by 5 bases and 0 bases, with 7 bases remaining between them. Germline loops: CDR1 SGHVS, CDR2 FNYEAQ.

Judged by abundance, this clone is medium-sized. This chain joins TRBV6-1 and TRBJ1-2; D call uncertain. The CDR3 loop spans 13 amino acids. The germline V and J ends were trimmed by 2 bases and 4 bases, with 8 bases remaining between them. Germline V CDR1 and CDR2: MNHNS, SASEGT. The CDR3: CASSEYISYGYTF. The DNA for the CDR3 is TGTGCCAGCAGTGAATATATTAGCTATGGCTACACCTTC.

V usage is TRBV12-3 or TRBV12-4 and J usage is TRBJ1-2, with 7 bases identical to TRBD1. The CDR3 length is 15 residues. After removal of 5 bases from V and 5 bases from J, the junction contained 11 bases not matched to a gene. The CDR3 DNA reads TGTGCCAGCAGTGACGGGACAGCTTTTAATTATGGCTACACCTTC. Translating gives CASSDGTAFNYGYTF.

The V call is TRBV6-5, the J call TRBJ1-2, with no clear D. Germline V gene sequence: CDR1 MNHEY, CDR2 SVGAGI. Trimming pared 6 bases from V and 2 bases from J, leaving 10 bases between. This CDR3 is built from 13 residues. The chain's CDR3 is CASSYQVNYGYTF. The CDR3 nucleotides read TGTGCCAGCAGCTATCAGGTGAACTATGGCTACACCTTC.

CDR3 in DNA: TGCGCCAGCAGACCGGCGGACTTCGCCTACGAGCAGTACTTC. Translated, it gives CASRPADFAYEQYF. The V and J genes are TRBV5-1 and TRBJ2-7; TRBD2 is a possible D gene (5 bases). V shed 5 bases and J shed 2 bases, with 14 bases lying between them. The CDR3 sequence is 14 residues long. Germline V gene lookup returns CDR1 SGHRS and CDR2 YFSETQ.

About this clone itself: At one boundary the junction diverges from the germline segment, which might be a read error. This chain uses TRBV6-5 with TRBJ2-5, with 14 bases lining up with TRBD2. Germline V gene sequence: CDR1 MNHEY, CDR2 SVGAGI. This CDR3 region has 17 residues. The CDR3 sequence: CASSLGTSGSSGETKYF. The CDR3 DNA follows: TGTGCCAGCAGTTTAGGGACTAGCGGGAGTTCGGGGGAGACCAAGTACTTC.